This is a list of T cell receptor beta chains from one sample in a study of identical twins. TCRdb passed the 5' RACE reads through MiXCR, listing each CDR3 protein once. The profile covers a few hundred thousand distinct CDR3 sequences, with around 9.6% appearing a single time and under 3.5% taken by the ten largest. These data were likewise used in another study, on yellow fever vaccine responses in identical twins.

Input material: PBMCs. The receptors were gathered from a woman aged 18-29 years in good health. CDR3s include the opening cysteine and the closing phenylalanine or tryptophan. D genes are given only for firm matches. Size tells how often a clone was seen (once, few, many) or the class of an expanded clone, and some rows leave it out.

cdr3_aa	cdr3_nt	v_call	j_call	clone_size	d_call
CSAQTDPQETQYF	TGCAGTGCTCAGACGGATCCACAAGAGACCCAGTACTTC	TRBV20-1	TRBJ2-5	few	NA
CASSFFGGLYNEQFF	TGTGCCAGCAGTTTCTTCGGTGGCTTATACAATGAGCAGTTCTTC	TRBV12-3/TRBV12-4	TRBJ2-1	few	NA
CASRPYAGASEKLFF	TGTGCCAGCCGTCCATACGCGGGGGCAAGTGAAAAACTGTTTTTT	TRBV6-1	TRBJ1-4	NA	NA
CASSYLGKLFF	TGTGCCAGCAGTTACTTGGGAAAACTGTTTTTT	TRBV6-5	TRBJ1-4	many	NA
CATKGGGAWNEQFF	TGTGCCACGAAGGGGGGGGGGGCGTGGAATGAGCAGTTCTTC	TRBV2	TRBJ2-1	NA	NA
CASSRTGKPYNEQFF	TGTGCCAGCTCTAGGACGGGTAAACCCTACAATGAGCAGTTCTTC	TRBV6-1	TRBJ2-1	NA	NA
CASSGDRGNYEQYF	TGTGCCAGCAGCGGAGACAGGGGAAACTACGAGCAGTACTTC	TRBV7-9	TRBJ2-7	many	TRBD1
CASSLADPSEALHF	TGCGCCAGCAGCTTGGCCGACCCATCGGAGGCCCTCCACTTT	TRBV5-1	TRBJ1-6	NA	NA
CASSHGTNEKLFF	TGTGCCAGCAGCCATGGCACTAATGAAAAACTGTTTTTT	TRBV6-6	TRBJ1-4	many	NA
CASSPRAPTSVFREQYF	TGTGCCAGCAGCCCCCGGGCCCCAACGTCGGTATTCCGCGAGCAGTACTTC	TRBV7-2	TRBJ2-7	few	NA
CSARDPARGPAEDTQYF	TGCAGTGCTAGAGATCCAGCTCGCGGGCCCGCTGAAGATACGCAGTATTTT	TRBV20-1	TRBJ2-3	many	NA
CSAFGREIYEQYF	TGCAGTGCTTTCGGGCGGGAGATTTACGAGCAGTACTTC	TRBV20-1	TRBJ2-7	NA	TRBD2
CASSLERTQETQYF	TGTGCCAGCAGCTTAGAGCGGACCCAAGAGACCCAGTACTTC	TRBV7-9	TRBJ2-5	NA	NA
CASSYRLDSSYNEQFF	TGTGCCAGCAGTTACCGATTGGATAGCTCCTACAATGAGCAGTTCTTC	TRBV6-2/TRBV6-3	TRBJ2-1	few	NA
CASSFMRTSYNEQFF	TGTGCCAGCAGCTTTATGAGGACTTCCTACAATGAGCAGTTCTTC	TRBV5-6	TRBJ2-1	few	NA
CASSLQLGQETQYF	TGTGCCAGCAGTTTACAACTCGGTCAAGAGACCCAGTACTTC	TRBV12-3/TRBV12-4	TRBJ2-5	NA	NA
CSVELGTGTDTQYF	TGCAGCGTTGAGCTAGGGACAGGGACAGATACGCAGTATTTT	TRBV29-1	TRBJ2-3	few	TRBD1
CASSPSSGSVGEQFF	TGTGCCAGCAGTCCCAGTAGCGGGAGTGTGGGCGAGCAGTTCTTC	TRBV12-3/TRBV12-4	TRBJ2-1	many	TRBD2
CASSLDEGVGELFF	TGTGCCAGCAGCTTAGACGAGGGGGTCGGGGAGCTGTTTTTT	TRBV11-2	TRBJ2-2	many	NA
CASSSFGGGNSDEQFF	TGTGCCAGCAGTTCCTTCGGGGGCGGTAACTCCGATGAGCAGTTCTTC	TRBV28	TRBJ2-1	NA	NA
CASSLVPSWDEQYF	TGTGCCAGCAGCTTAGTTCCTAGTTGGGACGAGCAGTACTTC	TRBV7-9	TRBJ2-7	few	NA
CSASTGINQPQHF	TGCAGTGCTAGCACCGGAATCAATCAGCCCCAGCATTTT	TRBV20-1	TRBJ1-5	NA	NA
CASSQSLATYEQYF	TGTGCCAGCAGCCAATCACTAGCGACCTACGAGCAGTACTTC	TRBV3-1	TRBJ2-7	many	TRBD2
CASRLTGRCYEQYF	TGCGCCAGCAGACTGACAGGGAGATGCTACGAGCAGTACTTC	TRBV10-1	TRBJ2-7	few	TRBD1
CASSQEDTDTQYF	TGTGCCAGCAGCCAGGAGGACACAGATACGCAGTATTTT	TRBV14	TRBJ2-3	few	NA
CASSPRLAGGPYTGELFF	TGCGCCAGCAGCCCAAGACTAGCGGGAGGGCCGTACACCGGGGAGCTGTTTTTT	TRBV4-3	TRBJ2-2	NA	TRBD2